One sample yielded the 27 T cell receptor beta chains listed below, sequenced in a study of blood T cell repertoires in COVID-19. Sequenced by immunoSEQ multiplex PCR; TCRdb stores in-frame clones only, minus some. The sample contains 150,000 or so clones, 75% to 80% of which appear only once. The sequenced sample consisted of PBMCs or T cells enriched from blood (not recorded which). All receptors come from a woman aged 50 to 60 who had recovered from COVID-19.

The gene calls are TRBV3-1 (or the pseudogene TRBV3-2) and TRBJ1-5; a possible D gene is TRBD1 (6 bases). CDR3 length: 15 residues. Trimming took off 5 bases at V and 1 base at J, with 12 bases between the two ends. The germline V gene encodes CDR1 LGHDT and CDR2 YNNKEL (reference sequence). CDR3 in DNA: TGTGCCAGCAGCTCGGGAGGGGGGAGCAATCAGCCCCAGCATTTT. Its translation: CASSSGGGSNQPQHF.

The V call is TRBV19, the J call TRBJ1-5, with TRBD1 as a possible D gene (5 bases). The germline V and J ends were trimmed by 9 bases and 2 bases, with 20 bases remaining between them. Germline CDR1 LNHDA, CDR2 SQIVND (reference sequence). The CDR3 loop spans 16 amino acids. In DNA form, the CDR3 reads TGTGCCAGCGGAACTTGGGGCAACTGGGGCAATCAGCCCCAGCATTTT. Translation: CASGTWGNWGNQPQHF.

V usage is TRBV5-1 and J usage is TRBJ2-1; 8 bases agree with TRBD1. Trimming cost V 0 bases and J 4 bases; bases outside gene matches: 3. The CDR3 has 15 residues. Germline CDR1 SGHRS, CDR2 YFSETQ. CDR3 DNA: TGCGCCAGCAGCTTGGTCAGGGGGCCTTACAATGAGCAGTTCTTC. Translating gives CASSLVRGPYNEQFF. Supplemented by reference TRBV5-1 and TRBJ2-1, the full variable domain reads KAGVTQTPRYLIKTRGQQVTLSCSPISGHRSVSWYQQTPGQGLQFLFEYFSETQRNKGNFPGRFSGRQFSNSRSEMNVSTLELGDSALYLCASSLVRGPYNEQFFGPGTRLTVL.

V usage is TRBV7-9 and J usage is TRBJ1-1; 7 bases are a match to TRBD1. Germline trimming cut 6 bases from V and 4 bases from J; bases unmatched to any gene: 8. Germline V gene lookup returns CDR1 SEHNR and CDR2 FQNEAQ (reference sequence). The CDR3 is 14 residues long. CDR3 in DNA: TGTGCCAGCAGTTACAGGGGAACGGGCACTGAAGCTTTCTTT. This sequence encodes CASSYRGTGTEAFF.

This clone has more than one count but fewer than ten. V usage is TRBV3-1 (or the pseudogene TRBV3-2) and J usage is TRBJ2-1, with 12 positions matching TRBD2. Unmatched junction bases numbered 8, after V lost 1 base and J lost 13 bases. Per the germline V gene, CDR1 is LGHDT and CDR2 is YNNKEL (reference sequence). The CDR3 covers 15 residues. The CDR3 is CASSQGAGLAGLQFF. The CDR3 coding sequence is TGTGCCAGCAGCCAAGGGGCGGGACTAGCGGGCCTCCAGTTCTTC.

The chain carries TRBV30 and TRBJ2-7; D is perhaps TRBD1 (6 bases). Germline CDR1 and CDR2: GTSNPN and SVGIG (reference sequence). Trimming pared 2 bases from V and 5 bases from J, leaving 16 bases between. This CDR3 is 14 amino acids long. DNA for the CDR3: TGTGCCTGGAGTCACACTAGGGGGTCTGACGAGCAGTACTTC. Translating gives CAWSHTRGSDEQYF.

V gene TRBV19 combines with J gene TRBJ1-2; no definite D call. The length of the CDR3 is 14 residues. V shed 3 bases and J shed 4 bases, with 12 bases lying between them. Germline CDR1 and CDR2: LNHDA and SQIVND (reference sequence). This chain's CDR3 is CASSIVQRTYGYTF. Written as DNA, the CDR3 is TGTGCCAGTAGTATTGTACAGAGAACCTATGGCTACACCTTC.

The chain uses TRBV30 and TRBJ1-3, with 8 bases identical to TRBD1. After removal of 3 bases from V and 4 bases from J, the junction contained 5 bases not matched to a gene. Germline CDR1 and CDR2: GTSNPN and SVGIG (reference sequence). The CDR3 totals 14 residues. The CDR3 sequence is CAWSRTGRGNTIYF. The CDR3 DNA follows: TGTGCCTGGAGCCGGACAGGGCGCGGAAACACCATATATTTT.

The rearrangement joins TRBV11-3 to TRBJ1-6; D is perhaps TRBD1 (5 bases). The CDR3 runs 14 residues. The ends were cut back, 3 bases at V and 5 bases at J, with 8 bases in the middle. The V gene's germline CDR1 is SGHNT and CDR2 YENEEA. CDR3 sequence: CASSLTDNNSPLHF. CDR3 nucleotides: TGTGCCAGCAGCTTGACAGACAATAATTCACCCCTCCACTTT. Combining the CDR3 with reference TRBV11-3 and TRBJ1-6 gives the whole variable domain EAGVVQSPRYKIIEKKQPVAFWCNPISGHNTLYWYLQNLGQGPELLIRYENEEAVDDSQLPKDRFSAERLKGVDSTLKIQPAELGDSAVYLCASSLTDNNSPLHFGNGTRLTVT.

CDR3 DNA sequence: TGTGCCACCAGTGATTTCCGGGACAGGGGGGCGGGTGAGCAGTTCTTC. It translates to CATSDFRDRGAGEQFF. The V gene is TRBV24-1, the J gene TRBJ2-1; 11 bases align to TRBD1. Looked up from germline, CDR1 is KGHDR and CDR2 is SFDVKD. The V and J ends lost 1 base and 9 bases, in that order; junction bases with no gene match: 7. The CDR3 has 16 amino acids.

This clone was seen a single time. Other DNA sequences within the sample encode an identical CDR3. V usage is TRBV7-9 and J usage is TRBJ1-3, with D unclear. This CDR3 contains 16 residues. The germline V gene has CDR1 SEHNR and CDR2 FQNEAQ (reference sequence). V was pared by 0 bases and J by 0 bases, with 9 bases between. The CDR3 coding sequence is TGTGCCAGCAGCTTAGCGGGCAGTTACTCTGGAAACACCATATATTTT. Protein product: CASSLAGSYSGNTIYF.

V is TRBV9 and J is TRBJ1-2; D gene uncertain. Trimming cost V 3 bases and J 8 bases, with 20 bases left between them. Looked up from germline, CDR1 is SGDLS and CDR2 is YYNGEE. This CDR3 has 15 amino acids. As DNA, the CDR3 is TGTGCCAGCAGCGCCCTACACGCAGCCCGGGAGGGCTACACCTTC. Its translation: CASSALHAAREGYTF.

V is TRBV14 and J is TRBJ2-1; TRBD2 aligns across 8 bases. The trim removed 0 bases at V and 4 bases at J, leaving 5 bases unmatched. The CDR3 is made up of 16 amino acids. The V gene's germline CDR1 is SGHDN and CDR2 FVKESK. The CDR3 region is CASSQDAGRDYNEQFF. The CDR3 DNA is TGTGCCAGCAGCCAAGATGCCGGGAGGGATTACAATGAGCAGTTCTTC.

CDR3 region: CASSREGQYEQYF. In nucleotides, the CDR3 is TGTGCCAGCAGCCGGGAGGGCCAGTACGAGCAGTACTTC. The rearrangement uses TRBV11-1 and TRBJ2-7; 8 nucleotides agree with TRBD2. The length of the CDR3 is 13 residues. Per the germline V gene, CDR1 is SGHAT and CDR2 is FQDESV (reference sequence). Trimming removed 5 bases from V and 4 bases from J; junction bases left unmatched: 4.

This clone was seen a handful of times. The chain links TRBV19 to TRBJ2-5, with D perhaps TRBD2 (6 bases). Germline-derived CDR1 and CDR2 are LNHDA and SQIVND (reference sequence). The CDR3 is 13 residues long. Trimming removed 5 bases at V and 5 bases at J, with 12 bases between. The CDR3: CASSFGGGETQYF. The CDR3 bases are TGTGCCAGTAGTTTTGGCGGAGGGGAGACCCAGTACTTC.

The CDR3 protein is CASSLGGQGGETQYF. DNA for the CDR3: TGTGCCAGCAGCTTAGGAGGACAGGGAGGAGAGACCCAGTACTTC. The chain employs TRBV13 and TRBJ2-5, with 8 positions matching TRBD1. CDR1 is PRHDT and CDR2 is FYEKMQ in the germline V gene (reference sequence). The V and J ends lost 0 bases and 4 bases, in that order; junction bases with no gene match: 4. The CDR3 loop spans 15 amino acids.

The chain is built from TRBV11-1 and TRBJ2-1; D is perhaps TRBD2 (6 bases). Germline CDR1 SGHAT, CDR2 FQDESV (reference sequence). V was clipped by 6 bases and J by 2 bases, with 14 bases between them. CDR3 size: 15 residues. In DNA, the CDR3 is TGTGCCAGCAGGTCACTGGGGGGAACCTACAATGAGCAGTTCTTC. It yields the protein CASRSLGGTYNEQFF.

CDR3 region: CASSLGAGRGREQFF. In nucleotides, the CDR3 is TGTGCCAGCAGTTTAGGTGCGGGCAGGGGGCGTGAGCAGTTCTTC. The rearrangement uses TRBV27 and TRBJ2-1; 8 nucleotides agree with TRBD1. The CDR3 is made up of 15 amino acids. Unmatched junction bases numbered 9, after V lost 2 bases and J lost 9 bases. The germline gives CDR1 MNHEY, CDR2 SMNVEV (reference sequence).

The rearrangement links TRBV19 to TRBJ2-2; 8 bases agree with TRBD1. This CDR3 spans 14 amino acids. CDR1 is LNHDA, CDR2 SQIVND, per germline (reference sequence). The junction had 5 bases not matched to a gene; V was cut back by 5 bases and J by 6 bases. CDR3 sequence reads: CASSWQGAAGELFF. The CDR3 nucleotides are TGTGCCAGTAGTTGGCAGGGGGCGGCCGGGGAGCTGTTTTTT. Together with reference TRBV19 and TRBJ2-2, the CDR3 gives the full variable domain: DGGITQSPKYLFRKEGQNVTLSCEQNLNHDAMYWYRQDPGQGLRLIYYSQIVNDFQKGDIAEGYSVSREKKESFPLTVTSAQKNPTAFYLCASSWQGAAGELFFGEGSRLTVL.

This chain links TRBV10-1 with TRBJ2-1; the match to TRBD2 covers 9 bases. This CDR3 spans 16 amino acids. V trimming: 3 bases; J trimming: 7 bases; junction bases outside the gene matches: 10. Germline CDR1 WNHNN, CDR2 SYGVQD (reference sequence). The CDR3 DNA is TGCGCCAGCAGTGAAGTATGGCGGGGGGGCCGAAATGAGCAGTTCTTC. Its protein product is CASSEVWRGGRNEQFF.

The J gene is TRBJ2-5, the V gene TRBV9; perhaps TRBD1 as D (5 bases). Between the trimmed V and J ends, which lost 3 bases and 4 bases, there was a span of 13 bases. This CDR3 is built from 14 residues. The germline CDR1 and CDR2 sequences are SGDLS and YYNGEE. The CDR3 reads CASSARGRAETQYF. The CDR3 coding sequence is TGTGCCAGCAGCGCTAGGGGCAGGGCAGAGACCCAGTACTTC.

This clone was observed at least ten times. The chain links TRBV2 to TRBJ1-5; tentative D call: TRBD1 (5 bases). V was shortened by 8 bases and J by 3 bases, with 11 bases between the two germline ends. Germline V gene sequence: CDR1 SNHLY, CDR2 FYNNEI. The CDR3 consists of 13 residues. Written as DNA, the CDR3 is TGTGCCAGCGGGGCAGGGTACAATCAGCCCCAGCATTTT. Translation: CASGAGYNQPQHF.

This rearrangement joins TRBV29-1 to TRBJ2-7; maybe TRBD1 (6 bases). The length of the CDR3 is 13 residues. CDR1 and CDR2 (germline): SQVTM, ANQGSEA. The germline V and J ends were trimmed by 6 bases and 3 bases, with 15 bases remaining between them. CDR3 sequence (DNA): TGCAGCGTCTCCCGGGACACTAACTACGAGCAGTACTTC. Translating it yields CSVSRDTNYEQYF.

The chain uses TRBV9 and TRBJ2-2, with a possible D match to TRBD2 (6 bases). Germline loops: CDR1 SGDLS, CDR2 YYNGEE. V lost 3 bases to trimming and J lost 7 bases, with 13 bases between them. The CDR3 length is 14 residues. In DNA form, the CDR3 reads TGTGCCAGCAGCGCTAGCCTAGCGAACGGGGAGCTGTTTTTT. It encodes CASSASLANGELFF.

Worth noting for this clone: The sample has other DNA sequences that encode this CDR3 too. The rearrangement joins TRBV3-1 (or the pseudogene TRBV3-2) to TRBJ2-1; D gene uncertain. The V gene's germline CDR1 is LGHDT and CDR2 YNNKEL (reference sequence). The CDR3 is 11 amino acids. V was pared by 4 bases and J by 8 bases, with 6 bases between. Here the CDR3 reads CASSLLDEQFF. Written as DNA, the CDR3 is TGTGCCAGCAGCCTCCTCGATGAGCAGTTCTTC.

This rearrangement joins TRBV7-9 to TRBJ2-7, with 7 bases fitting TRBD1. The germline V gene has CDR1 SEHNR and CDR2 FQNEAQ (reference sequence). The CDR3 extends over 15 amino acids. V lost 5 bases and J lost 2; bases outside the gene matches: 9. The CDR3 protein is CASSGRNRGPYEQYF. The CDR3, as DNA: TGTGCCAGCAGCGGCCGGAACAGGGGCCCCTACGAGCAGTACTTC.

The rearrangement links TRBV28 to TRBJ2-5; TRBD2 matches 11 bases. This CDR3 has 15 residues. Trimming at V came to 4 bases and at J to 0 bases, leaving 1 base not matched to a gene. Germline V gene data show CDR1 as MDHEN and CDR2 as SYDVKM. This chain's CDR3 is CASSWTSGYQETQYF. The CDR3 DNA reads TGTGCCAGCAGTTGGACTAGCGGGTACCAAGAGACCCAGTACTTC.